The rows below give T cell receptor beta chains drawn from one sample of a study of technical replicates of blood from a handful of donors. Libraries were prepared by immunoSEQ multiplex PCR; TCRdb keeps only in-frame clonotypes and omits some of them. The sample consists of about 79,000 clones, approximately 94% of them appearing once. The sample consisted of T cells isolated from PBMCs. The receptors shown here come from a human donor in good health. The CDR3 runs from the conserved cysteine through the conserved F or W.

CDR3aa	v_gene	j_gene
CASSPQGGLGQPQHF	TRBV4-1	TRBJ1-5
CASSFPGGGAKETQYF	TRBV5-1	TRBJ2-5
CASSILDTDTQYF	TRBV5-1	TRBJ2-3
CASSLAQYNEQFF	TRBV7-2	TRBJ2-1
CASSLGILIGRGYEQYF	TRBV11-3	TRBJ2-7
CASSRDEETQYF	TRBV6-1	TRBJ2-5
CASTREGRGLAGGGETQYF	TRBV4-1	TRBJ2-5
CASSPPTSSYNEQFF	TRBV19	TRBJ2-1
CACNPGQGNTEAFF	TRBV5-1	TRBJ1-1
CASSYSNRGGKETQYF	TRBV6-6	TRBJ2-5
CAWSWAFREAFF	TRBV30	TRBJ1-1
CASSRPQGSFYEQYF	TRBV28	TRBJ2-7
CASGLPTSTDTQYF	TRBV12-5	TRBJ2-3
CASSSAATGAGQPQHF	TRBV21-1	TRBJ1-5
CASSQPGQDYEQYF	TRBV5-1	TRBJ2-7
CASSYKTGVGETQYF	TRBV27	TRBJ2-5